This T cell receptor (beta chain) was recorded in a study of OX40 agonist ivuxolimab in advanced cancers. Study in general: In three patients, partial responses were observed, one with hepatocellular carcinoma and two with cutaneous melanoma.

Using immunoSEQ multiplex PCR, the repertoire was profiled, and TCRdb retains in-frame clones only, with some absent. The table has fewer than 15,000 clones, 80% seen once; the top ten hold about 37%. This clone occurred once. Material: CD4+ or CD8+ T cells sorted from blood, obtained in a trial of the OX40 agonist ivuxolimab. The source of this sequence is an adult with an advanced solid tumor such as melanoma, head and neck, liver or kidney cancer.

This CDR3 reads CASSLGRDVEKLFF. The CDR3 DNA is TGTGCCAGCAGCTTGGGCCGGGACGTGGAAAAACTGTTTTTT. The V gene is TRBV5-5, the J gene TRBJ1-4; D is perhaps TRBD1 (5 bases). V was pared by 0 bases and J by 8 bases, with 11 bases between. CDR3 length: 14 amino acids. Germline-derived CDR1 and CDR2 are SGHKS and YYEKEE (reference sequence). The full variable domain, rest sourced from reference TRBV5-5 and TRBJ1-4, is DAGVTQSPTHLIKTRGQQVTLRCSPISGHKSVSWYQQVLGQGPQFIFQYYEKEERGRGNFPDRFSARQFPNYSSELNVNALLLGDSALYLCASSLGRDVEKLFFGSGTQLSVL.